This entry is about one T cell receptor beta chain. Germline values: CDR1 KGHDR, CDR2 SFDVKD. V lost 10 bases, J lost 7 bases, and 12 bases lay in between. This CDR3 has 11 residues. The authors' processing: Amplification with reference gene primers provided the estimates of nucleated cell counts. Sequencing used immunoSEQ multiplex PCR; TCRdb keeps in-frame clones, though not all of them. V, J and clone size derive from that table, while D and trimming were established from the DNA sequence. The sample has 90,000 to 120,000 clones, around 92% seen once. The data belong to a study of blood T cell repertoires in COVID-19. The overall study: Both acute and convalescent COVID-19 samples were obtained from the United States, Italy and Spain. PBMCs, B-cell-depleted T cells, or T cells were the source of the cDNA or gDNA that made up the material.

Sequenced input: peripheral blood. V and J are TRBV24-1 and TRBJ1-1, with a weak D call TRBD1 (5 bases). The clonotype was recovered from a man in his forties with active or convalescent COVID-19. The CDR3 region is CATGQGGEAFF. CDR3 bases: TGTGCCACAGGTCAGGGAGGTGAAGCTTTCTTT.